One and the same sample provided the 16 T cell receptor beta chains below, sequenced in a study of human T cells and chemical hapten exposure. Described time point: pre-sensitization, week 0. The sample's treatment: therapeutic diphenylcyclopropenone sensitization with weekly scalp DPC. TCRdb used MiXCR to reprocess the RACE reads, holding one entry per CDR3 protein. Found here are roughly 380,000 distinct CDR3 sequences, around 5.5% of them singletons; the top ten hold approximately 2.4%. Sequences were derived from whole blood, sampled in connection with sensitization to the hapten diphenylcyclopropenone (DPC). Receptors were obtained from a woman aged 45-59 years with alopecia areata. Some clones in this sample may be carry-over from other donors' samples.

This clonotype was detected many times. V is TRBV21-1 and J is TRBJ2-2; the D call in the table, TRBD1, was not verified against the DNA. TRBV21-1 is classified as a pseudogene. The CDR3 spans 11 residues. CDR3 in DNA: TGTGCCAGCCCCTGCCCCGGGGAGCTGTTTTTT. This codes for CASPCPGELFF.

The V and J genes are TRBV29-1 and TRBJ2-4; 9 bases are shared with TRBD1. The germline V gene encodes CDR1 SQVTM and CDR2 ANQGSEA. Trimming cost V 7 bases and J 5 bases; bases outside gene matches: 12. There are 15 residues in the CDR3. Written as DNA, the CDR3 is TGCAGCGCACGAAATTGGAGGGACAGGGAAAACATTCAGTACTTC. Translated: CSARNWRDRENIQYF.

The rearrangement links TRBV30 to TRBJ2-3; the match to TRBD2 covers 7 bases. The CDR3 has 15 amino acids. V gave up 1 base and J gave up 3 bases; unmatched junction bases: 7. CDR1 and CDR2 (germline): GTSNPN, SVGIG (reference sequence). In nucleotides, the CDR3 is TGTGCCTGGAGTGGAGCGGGGCCGCCAACAGATACGCAGTATTTT. This translates into CAWSGAGPPTDTQYF.

This clonotype was seen only a few times. The CDR3 is CASSLRLAGGPDEQYF. CDR3 nucleotide sequence: TGCGCCAGCAGCTTGCGACTAGCGGGGGGGCCTGACGAGCAGTACTTC. The chain recombines TRBV5-1 with TRBJ2-7; 14 bases match TRBD2. CDR3 length equals 16 residues. Trimming cost V 1 base and J 5 bases; bases outside gene matches: 5. Germline lookup yields CDR1 SGHRS and CDR2 YFSETQ.

In its sample, this clonotype was seen many times. CDR3 region: CASSVGVQLNEKLFF. The CDR3 DNA sequence: TGTGCCAGCAGCGTAGGCGTACAGCTTAATGAAAAACTGTTTTTT. The chain is built from TRBV9 and TRBJ1-4; no reliable D call. CDR1 is SGDLS and CDR2 is YYNGEE in the germline V gene. Trimming shortened V by 0 bases and J by 4 bases, and 10 bases separated the two germline ends. The CDR3 sequence is 15 residues long.

This clonotype was observed a few times. The V call is TRBV30, the J call TRBJ1-3; 10 nucleotides align to TRBD1. CDR1 is GTSNPN, CDR2 SVGIG, per germline (reference sequence). The CDR3 covers 16 residues. The trim removed 5 bases at V and 3 bases at J, leaving 10 bases unmatched. Here the CDR3 reads CAWDKPTGGFGNTIYF. CDR3 nucleotide sequence: TGTGCCTGGGACAAACCGACAGGGGGCTTTGGAAACACCATATATTTT.

The J gene is TRBJ1-5, the V gene TRBV6-1; D possibly corresponds to TRBD1 (5 bases). V was clipped by 7 bases and J by 0 bases, with 10 bases between them. The CDR3 spans 14 residues. From germline, CDR1 is MNHNS and CDR2 SASEGT. The CDR3 spells CASKSGYSNQPQHF. The CDR3 DNA reads TGTGCCAGCAAATCAGGGTATAGCAATCAGCCCCAGCATTTT.

This chain connects TRBV5-4 to TRBJ2-5; 7 positions match TRBD2. The CDR3 has 15 residues. V lost 3 bases to trimming and J lost 3 bases; unmatched junction nucleotides: 8. Germline V CDR1 and CDR2: SGHNT, YYREEE (reference sequence). CDR3 residues: CASSSPGLIKETQYF. Here the CDR3 DNA reads TGTGCCAGCAGCTCCCCGGGACTAATAAAAGAGACCCAGTACTTC.

The rearrangement links TRBV20-1 to TRBJ1-5; no clear D gene. CDR1 is DFQATT and CDR2 is SNEGSKA in the germline V gene (reference sequence). The V gene lost 3 bases and the J gene lost 3 bases, with 15 bases spanning the gap. This CDR3 has 15 amino acids. CDR3 region: CSARAVLGINQPQHF. Written as DNA, the CDR3 is TGCAGTGCTAGGGCCGTATTGGGGATCAATCAGCCCCAGCATTTT.

This clonotype was seen at least ten times. The chain uses TRBV6-2 or TRBV6-3 and TRBJ2-1; D call uncertain. Germline CDR1 MNHEY, CDR2 SVGEGT. The CDR3 is 14 amino acids. V shed 0 bases and J shed 1 base, with 4 bases lying between them. The CDR3 reads CASSYSISYNEQFF. DNA of the CDR3: TGTGCCAGCAGTTACTCTATATCCTACAATGAGCAGTTCTTC.

V usage is TRBV18 and J usage is TRBJ2-7; TRBD2 matches 7 bases. Trimming took 8 bases from V and 2 from J; bases not matched to a gene: 9. The CDR3 length is 14 residues. The germline gives CDR1 KGHSH, CDR2 LQKENI. The CDR3 DNA is TGTGCCAGCCGTCCGGGGGGAGGAACCTACGAGCAGTACTTC. Its protein is CASRPGGGTYEQYF.

This clonotype has a count of ten or more. This chain links TRBV12-3 or TRBV12-4 with TRBJ1-1; D remains unclear. Trimming cost V 1 base and J 3 bases, with 15 bases left between them. CDR3 size: 16 residues. CDR3 protein: CASSLEGPGMYTEAFF. CDR3 DNA: TGTGCCAGCAGTTTAGAGGGCCCTGGGATGTACACTGAAGCTTTCTTT.

The chain recombines TRBV28 with TRBJ2-7; 11 bases map to TRBD2. The germline V gene encodes CDR1 MDHEN and CDR2 SYDVKM. The CDR3 is 14 amino acids. After removal of 5 bases from V and 2 bases from J, the junction contained 2 bases not matched to a gene. CDR3 bases: TGTGCCAGCAGTGCACTAGCGGGAGCCTACGAGCAGTACTTC. Encoded protein: CASSALAGAYEQYF.

This clonotype was observed many times. The rearrangement uses TRBV2 and TRBJ2-1; D is undetermined. The CDR3 consists of 10 residues. V was shortened by 11 bases and J by 10 bases, with 12 bases between the two germline ends. Germline values: CDR1 SNHLY, CDR2 FYNNEI. The CDR3 DNA reads TGTGCCTCTTACGGCGAGGAGCAGTTCTTC. The encoded protein is CASYGEEQFF.

About this clonotype itself: A single base separates this from a much larger clone, so it may be a read error. V is TRBV6-2 or TRBV6-3 and J is TRBJ2-2, with 11 bases fitting TRBD2. Germline V lookup: CDR1 MNHEY, CDR2 SVGEGT. The CDR3 runs to 17 residues. This CDR3 is CASGYGGLAGYTGELFF. Here the CDR3 DNA reads TGTGCCAGCGGTTACGGTGGACTAGCGGGCTACACCGGGGAGCTGTTTTTT.

In its sample, this clonotype was seen a few times. The gene calls are TRBV5-1 and TRBJ2-2; TRBD2 is a possible D gene (5 bases). Trimming removed 1 base at V and 7 bases at J, with 11 bases between. Germline CDR1 reads SGHRS; CDR2 reads YFSETQ. The CDR3 is 14 residues long. CDR3 nucleotide sequence: TGCGCCAGCAGCTTGCGTATGGGGAGCGGGGAGCTGTTTTTT. This encodes CASSLRMGSGELFF. Looking up the rest from reference TRBV5-1 and TRBJ2-2 gives the full variable domain: KAGVTQTPRYLIKTRGQQVTLSCSPISGHRSVSWYQQTPGQGLQFLFEYFSETQRNKGNFPGRFSGRQFSNSRSEMNVSTLELGDSALYLCASSLRMGSGELFFGEGSRLTVL.